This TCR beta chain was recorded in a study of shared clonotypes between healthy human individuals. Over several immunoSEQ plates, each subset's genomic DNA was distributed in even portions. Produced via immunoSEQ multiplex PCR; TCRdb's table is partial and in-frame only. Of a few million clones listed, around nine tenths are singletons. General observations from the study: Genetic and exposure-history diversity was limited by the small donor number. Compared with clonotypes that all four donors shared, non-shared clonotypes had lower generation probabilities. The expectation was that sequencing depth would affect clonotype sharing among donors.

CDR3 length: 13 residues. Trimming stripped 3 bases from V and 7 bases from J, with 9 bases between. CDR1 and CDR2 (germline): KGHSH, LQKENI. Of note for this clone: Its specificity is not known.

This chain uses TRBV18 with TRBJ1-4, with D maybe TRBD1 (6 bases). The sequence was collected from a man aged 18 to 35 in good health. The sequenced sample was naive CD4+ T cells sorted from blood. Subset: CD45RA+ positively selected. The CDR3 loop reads CASSPGQTEKLFF. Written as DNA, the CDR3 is TGTGCCAGCTCACCCGGACAGACTGAAAAACTGTTTTTT.